This T cell receptor beta chain was retrieved from a study of T cell responses to AZD1222 COVID-19 vaccine. Study-level findings and limits: There were vaccine-associated CD4 TCRs across spike, dominant at 160-218 and 743-854.

Germline V gene data show CDR1 as GTSNPN and CDR2 as SVGIG (reference sequence). The CDR3 covers 10 residues. Trimming pared 3 bases from V and 4 bases from J, leaving 3 bases between. Concerning this clone itself: Its target is unknown.

TCRdb keeps only in-frame clones here, not all; method: immunoSEQ multiplex PCR. There are about 60,000 clones in the sample; around 84% occur only once, and around 7.5% lies in the top ten. V and J are TRBV30 and TRBJ1-2; the D is unclear. The sample here was peripheral blood, taken on day 0 of AZD1222 vaccination. The source is an adult in good health. CDR3 in amino acids: CAWSGYGYTF. The CDR3 nucleotides are TGTGCCTGGAGCGGCTATGGCTACACCTTC.